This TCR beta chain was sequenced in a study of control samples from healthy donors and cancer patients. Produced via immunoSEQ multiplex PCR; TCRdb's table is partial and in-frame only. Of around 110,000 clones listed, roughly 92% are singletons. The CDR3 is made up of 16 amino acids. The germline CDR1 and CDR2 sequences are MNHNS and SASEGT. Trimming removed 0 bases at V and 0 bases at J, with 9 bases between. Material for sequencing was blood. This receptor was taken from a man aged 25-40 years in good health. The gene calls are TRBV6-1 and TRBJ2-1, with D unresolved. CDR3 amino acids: CASSEAGQSSYNEQFF. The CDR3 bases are TGTGCCAGCAGTGAAGCTGGGCAGAGCTCCTACAATGAGCAGTTCTTC.